This T cell receptor (beta chain) appears in the sequencing data of a study of shared clonotypes between healthy human individuals. The assay was immunoSEQ multiplex PCR, and TCRdb's table has in-frame clones only and misses some. The table shows over a million clones, with around 97% occurring only once. Germline loops: CDR1 SGHRS, CDR2 YFSETQ. J gave up 5 bases and V 4 bases, and 7 bases lay outside the gene matches. This CDR3 spans 15 amino acids. Every contributor of samples was a Caucasian grown-up residing in Nashville, Tennessee. The source of this sequence is a man aged 30-40 years in good health. Sequenced material: naive CD4+ T cells sorted from blood. Subset: CD45RA+ positively selected. V is TRBV5-1 and J is TRBJ2-2, with 8 positions matching TRBD1. The CDR3, as DNA: TGCGCCAGCAGCGTGGACAGGGTAAAAACCGGGGAGCTGTTTTTT. Its protein is CASSVDRVKTGELFF.